The 10 T cell receptor beta chains reported below all come from one sample, sequenced in a study of T-cell memory formation after mild COVID-19. Using its own MiXCR run on the 5' RACE reads, TCRdb lists one record per CDR3 protein. The sample comprises a few hundred thousand distinct CDR3 sequences, around a tenth of which are singletons, and around a fifth rests with the top ten. The sequenced sample was PBMCs or a T cell subset sorted from them (not recorded which). These receptor sequences come from a man aged 18 to 30 who had mild COVID-19 (a few samples of this study predate the infection). Cell type and time point are not known.

In its sample, this clonotype was seen a few times. The chain carries TRBV3-1 and TRBJ2-3; D ambiguous. V dropped 4 bases and J dropped 6 bases, with 11 bases sitting between them. Germline CDR1 and CDR2: LGHDT and YNNKEL (reference sequence). The CDR3 totals 13 residues. The CDR3 region is CASSLFGRDTQYF. CDR3 DNA: TGTGCCAGCAGCCTTTTTGGCAGGGATACGCAGTATTTT.

This clonotype was counted many times. V and J are TRBV5-1 and TRBJ2-7; possible D gene TRBD2, 6 bases. Trimming left V 2 bases short and J 3 bases short, with 12 bases between. CDR1 is SGHRS, CDR2 YFSETQ, per germline. The CDR3 consists of 14 residues. CDR3 nucleotides: TGCGCCAGCAGCTTCGGCGGGGATCTCTACGAGCAGTACTTC. Its translation: CASSFGGDLYEQYF.

The rearrangement links TRBV7-2 to TRBJ2-3; unclear D gene. The germline CDR1 and CDR2 sequences are SGHTA and FQGNSA. The CDR3 loop spans 14 amino acids. V lost 5 bases, J lost 1 base, and 10 bases lay in between. The CDR3 bases are TGTGCCAGCAGCACCGGGCTCGGCACAGATACGCAGTATTTT. Translation: CASSTGLGTDTQYF. The complete variable domain, with remaining parts taken from reference TRBV7-2 and TRBJ2-3, reads GAGVSQSPSNKVTEKGKDVELRCDPISGHTALYWYRQSLGQGLEFLIYFQGNSAPDKSGLPSDRFSAERTGGSVSTLTIQRTQQEDSAVYLCASSTGLGTDTQYFGPGTRLTVL.

This chain uses TRBV12-3 or TRBV12-4 with TRBJ2-7; 8 nucleotides match TRBD1. The CDR3 is 15 amino acids. Losses at the gene ends were 6 bases for V and 0 bases for J; bases not matched to a gene: 7. DNA for the CDR3: TGTGCCAGCAGCCTCGACAGGGGATACTCCTACGAGCAGTACTTC. Its translation: CASSLDRGYSYEQYF.

This clonotype was observed a handful of times. V and J are TRBV6-2 or TRBV6-3 and TRBJ1-2; 7 bases are a match to TRBD1. The CDR3 extends over 15 amino acids. The V gene's germline CDR1 is MNHEY and CDR2 SVGEGT. The V gene end was trimmed by 7 bases and the J gene end by 5 bases; junction bases not matched to a gene: 13. The CDR3 protein is CASTDGGTADYGYTF. The CDR3 DNA sequence: TGTGCCAGCACCGACGGGGGGACAGCGGATTATGGCTACACCTTC.

The V call is TRBV11-3, the J call TRBJ1-6, with 10 positions matching TRBD1. The germline gives CDR1 SGHNT, CDR2 YENEEA. V lost 0 bases, J lost 0 bases, and 11 bases stayed unmatched. This CDR3 has 21 amino acids. CDR3 DNA: TGTGCCAGCAGCTTAGAATCCGGGACAGGGGTTCCCAGCTCCTATAATTCACCCCTCCACTTT. It encodes CASSLESGTGVPSSYNSPLHF.

This clonotype was recorded many times. As DNA, the CDR3 is TGTGCCAGCAGCTCACAGGGAACGAACACTGAAGCTTTCTTT. Translated, it gives CASSSQGTNTEAFF. This chain links TRBV7-2 with TRBJ1-1, with a possible D match to TRBD1 (6 bases). The CDR3 length is 14 residues. Per the germline V gene, CDR1 is SGHTA and CDR2 is FQGNSA. V lost 4 bases and J 1 base, leaving 10 bases between the germline ends. Looking up the rest from reference TRBV7-2 and TRBJ1-1 gives the full variable domain: GAGVSQSPSNKVTEKGKDVELRCDPISGHTALYWYRQSLGQGLEFLIYFQGNSAPDKSGLPSDRFSAERTGGSVSTLTIQRTQQEDSAVYLCASSSQGTNTEAFFGQGTRLTVV.

There are a few counts of this clonotype. V and J are TRBV4-2 and TRBJ2-2; possibly TRBD2 for D (7 bases). V was pared by 1 base and J by 6 bases, with 15 bases between. The CDR3 is 16 residues long. Looked up from germline, CDR1 is LGHNA and CDR2 is YNFKEQ. The CDR3 reads CASSQGGGATPGELFF. In DNA, the CDR3 is TGTGCCAGCAGCCAAGGGGGGGGGGCGACCCCCGGGGAGCTGTTTTTT.

The rearrangement links TRBV7-2 to TRBJ1-1; tentative D call: TRBD1 (6 bases). CDR3 size: 14 residues. Trimming cost V 4 bases and J 10 bases, with 19 bases left between them. CDR1 is SGHTA and CDR2 is FQGNSA in the germline V gene. The CDR3 nucleotides read TGTGCCAGCAGCTCAAGCCCACAGGGACGGGGAGCTTTCTTT. It specifies CASSSSPQGRGAFF.

V gene TRBV27 combines with J gene TRBJ1-4, with TRBD1 identical over 7 bases. This CDR3 comprises 14 residues. Per germline, CDR1 MNHEY and CDR2 SMNVEV (reference sequence). J gave up 7 bases and V 6 bases, and 8 bases lay outside the gene matches. The CDR3 coding sequence is TGTGCCAGCAGCATAAACAGGGGCGGTGAAAAACTGTTTTTT. Amino acid sequence: CASSINRGGEKLFF.